Sequencing of this T cell receptor beta chain was carried out in a study of PD-L1 blockade in urothelial cancer. In the study overall: In terms of prior chemotherapy, patients had received 0 to 3 regimens. Blood analysis took place 3 weeks (second dose) and 6 weeks after treatment start. The median T cell count in blood samples was 140,000 to 150,000.

TCRdb's copy holds only in-frame clones and misses some; the assay was immunoSEQ multiplex PCR. The repertoire holds about 52,000 clones, roughly 75% seen once, with about 4.1% in the top ten. CDR3 length equals 17 residues. CDR1 and CDR2 (germline): LNHDA, SQIVND (reference sequence). After removal of 1 base from V and 3 bases from J, the junction contained 5 bases not matched to a gene. As to time point: pretreatment peripheral blood. This TCR was sampled from a man between 65 and 79 years old with urothelial cancer. Sequencing was performed on PBMCs, taken around atezolizumab (anti-PD-L1) treatment. The V call is TRBV19, the J call TRBJ1-3, with 11 bases fitting TRBD1. The DNA of the CDR3 is TGTGCCAGTAGTATAGGTCTGGACAGGGGGCGTGGAAACACCATATATTTT. Translating gives CASSIGLDRGRGNTIYF. Variable domain in full (rest from reference TRBV19 and TRBJ1-3): DGGITQSPKYLFRKEGQNVTLSCEQNLNHDAMYWYRQDPGQGLRLIYYSQIVNDFQKGDIAEGYSVSREKKESFPLTVTSAQKNPTAFYLCASSIGLDRGRGNTIYFGEGSWLTVV.